This passage covers 28 T cell receptor beta chains from one sample sequenced in a study of T-cell reconstitution after alpha-beta-depleted transplantation in children. Unique molecular identifiers tagged the TCRbeta library. TCRdb reprocessed the PCR reads via MiXCR and lists one record per CDR3 protein. This sample has about 980,000 distinct CDR3 sequences, with around 30% found just once. The material sequenced was PBMCs, mostly from graft donor cells, taken 360 days after TCRalphabeta/CD19-depleted stem cell transplant. All receptors derive from a boy under two years old who had a stem cell transplant for SCID, so the T cells may come from the graft donor.

This clonotype has more than one count but fewer than ten. The chain is built from TRBV24-1 and TRBJ2-7, with 7 bases that match TRBD1. CDR1 is KGHDR and CDR2 is SFDVKD in the germline V gene. The trim removed 4 bases at V and 4 bases at J, leaving 6 bases unmatched. The CDR3 is made up of 14 amino acids. The chain's CDR3 is CATSEPGQPYEQYF. In nucleotides, the CDR3 is TGTGCCACCAGTGAACCGGGACAGCCTTACGAGCAGTACTTC.

Here the CDR3 reads CASSRRLATSTDTQYF. DNA of the CDR3: TGTGCCAGCAGCCGCCGACTAGCGACTAGCACAGATACGCAGTATTTT. The chain links TRBV7-8 to TRBJ2-3, with TRBD2 matching 8 bases. Germline V gene sequence: CDR1 SGHVS, CDR2 FQNEAQ. CDR3 length: 16 amino acids. J lost 0 bases, V lost 5 bases, and 7 bases had no gene match. Combining the CDR3 with reference TRBV7-8 and TRBJ2-3 gives the whole variable domain GAGVSQSPRYKVAKRGQDVALRCDPISGHVSLFWYQQALGQGPEFLTYFQNEAQLDKSGLPSDRFFAERPEGSVSTLKIQRTQQEDSAVYLCASSRRLATSTDTQYFGPGTRLTVL.

This clonotype appeared many times. This chain connects TRBV28 to TRBJ2-1; either TRBD1 or TRBD2 may fit D (5 bases each). The ends were cut back, 6 bases at V and 3 bases at J, with 12 bases in the middle. Germline values: CDR1 MDHEN, CDR2 SYDVKM. This CDR3 is built from 14 residues. The CDR3 DNA is TGTGCCAGCAGCTTCTGGGGGAGCTACAATGAGCAGTTCTTC. As protein: CASSFWGSYNEQFF.

The chain is built from TRBV24-1 and TRBJ1-5; TRBD1 matches at 7 bases. Germline assignment: CDR1 KGHDR and CDR2 SFDVKD. This CDR3 comprises 13 residues. The V and J ends lost 8 bases and 5 bases, in that order; junction bases with no gene match: 5. The CDR3 DNA reads as TGTGCCACCAACGACAGGGATTATCAGCCCCAGCATTTT. Its translation is CATNDRDYQPQHF.

J is TRBJ2-3 and V is TRBV5-1; 13 bases line up with TRBD2. The CDR3 spans 16 residues. Per germline, CDR1 SGHRS and CDR2 YFSETQ. The V and J ends lost 2 bases and 8 bases, in that order; junction bases with no gene match: 8. CDR3 in amino acids: CASSLLAGGPTGTQYF. Here the CDR3 DNA reads TGCGCCAGCAGCTTACTAGCGGGGGGGCCGACGGGTACGCAGTATTTT.

This clonotype was seen once. This rearrangement joins TRBV10-3 to TRBJ1-4, with TRBD1 as a possible D gene (6 bases). With 8 bases removed from V and 3 bases from J, the gap between germline ends came to 13 bases. The CDR3 has 14 residues. CDR1 is ENHRY, CDR2 SYGVKD, per germline. This CDR3 reads CAIRGPAANEKLFF. The CDR3 DNA reads as TGTGCCATCCGGGGGCCCGCGGCTAATGAAAAACTGTTTTTT.

This clonotype was seen a few times. The chain joins TRBV2 to TRBJ2-7; TRBD1 or TRBD2 may be the D gene (5 bases each). Germline V gene lookup returns CDR1 SNHLY and CDR2 FYNNEI. The CDR3 contains 15 residues. The V gene lost 4 bases and the J gene lost 4 bases, with 17 bases spanning the gap. In nucleotides, the CDR3 is TGTGCCAGCAGTGGTTTTCCGCTGGGGGAGTACGAGCAGTACTTC. Its protein is CASSGFPLGEYEQYF.

The chain joins TRBV2 to TRBJ1-6, with a weak D call TRBD1 (5 bases). The V and J ends lost 7 bases and 6 bases respectively, with 22 bases between them. CDR1 is SNHLY and CDR2 is FYNNEI in the germline V gene. CDR3 length: 17 amino acids. CDR3 bases: TGTGCCAGCACGATAAGGGAACGGGGCTCCGGTAATTCACCCCTCCACTTT. It is translated as CASTIRERGSGNSPLHF. The full variable domain, completed using reference TRBV2 and TRBJ1-6, is EPEVTQTPSHQVTQMGQEVILRCVPISNHLYFYWYRQILGQKVEFLVSFYNNEISEKSEIFDDQFSVERPDGSNFTLKIRSTKLEDSAMYFCASTIRERGSGNSPLHFGNGTRLTVT.

The gene calls are TRBV6-5 and TRBJ2-7; possible D gene TRBD2, 7 bases. With 2 bases removed from V and 3 bases from J, the gap between germline ends came to 14 bases. Per the germline V gene, CDR1 is MNHEY and CDR2 is SVGAGI. This CDR3 is 15 amino acids long. The CDR3: CASSYVAGAHYEQYF. CDR3 sequence (DNA): TGTGCCAGCAGTTACGTGGCGGGGGCTCACTACGAGCAGTACTTC.

In this sample, this clonotype turned up a few times. Here the CDR3 reads CASSLATGSGGNEQYF. The CDR3 DNA sequence: TGTGCCAGCAGCTTAGCAACCGGCTCCGGAGGCAACGAGCAGTACTTC. This chain connects TRBV7-2 to TRBJ2-7; maybe TRBD2 (5 bases). From germline, CDR1 is SGHTA and CDR2 FQGNSA. V was trimmed by 0 bases and J by 5 bases, leaving 17 bases between them. This CDR3 spans 16 amino acids.

The sample holds one count of this clonotype. The J gene is TRBJ1-2, the V gene TRBV9; D is ambiguous. The CDR3 has 15 residues. Trimming removed 0 bases at V and 3 bases at J, with 12 bases between. CDR1 and CDR2 (germline): SGDLS, YYNGEE. The CDR3 DNA reads as TGTGCCAGCAGCGTAGGGTTAGCCACTTACTATGGCTACACCTTC. It encodes CASSVGLATYYGYTF.

The rearrangement links TRBV9 to TRBJ1-4; D is undetermined. The CDR3 contains 15 residues. The germline gives CDR1 SGDLS, CDR2 YYNGEE. Trimming removed 0 bases at V and 2 bases at J, with 8 bases between. The CDR3 is CASSVEGWTNEKLFF. The CDR3, as DNA: TGTGCCAGCAGCGTAGAAGGTTGGACTAATGAAAAACTGTTTTTT.

The J gene is TRBJ2-1, the V gene TRBV5-6; no clear D gene. The germline V gene encodes CDR1 SGHDT and CDR2 YYEEEE. The CDR3 sequence is 16 residues long. V shed 1 base and J shed 5 bases, with 16 bases lying between them. The CDR3 nucleotides read TGTGCCAGCAGCTTGTATGTTCAGACCCTCCACAATGAGCAGTTCTTC. Protein sequence: CASSLYVQTLHNEQFF.

The rearrangement links TRBV6-5 to TRBJ2-7, with a weak D call TRBD2 (6 bases). The CDR3 consists of 16 residues. Germline-derived CDR1 and CDR2 are MNHEY and SVGAGI. The V end lost 2 bases, the J end lost 2 bases, and 16 bases lay between the germline ends. The CDR3 loop is CASSYRGGPRAYEQYF. The CDR3 DNA follows: TGTGCCAGCAGTTACAGGGGAGGCCCGAGGGCCTACGAGCAGTACTTC.

The chain uses TRBV24-1 and TRBJ2-3, with no clear D. The CDR3 is 16 residues long. The V and J ends lost 0 bases and 5 bases respectively, with 14 bases between them. Germline V lookup: CDR1 KGHDR, CDR2 SFDVKD. The DNA for the CDR3 is TGTGCCACCAGTGATTTGCCGCAGGTAGGAGAAGATACGCAGTATTTT. Its translation is CATSDLPQVGEDTQYF.

The sample holds one count of this clonotype. This chain uses TRBV6-2 or TRBV6-3 with TRBJ2-1; no clear D gene. Germline lookup yields CDR1 MNHEY and CDR2 SVGEGT. The CDR3 runs to 15 residues. Trimming took off 8 bases at V and 7 bases at J, with 21 bases between the two ends. Here the CDR3 reads CASEPLGQAINEQFF. CDR3 DNA: TGTGCCAGCGAACCTTTAGGCCAGGCAATTAATGAGCAGTTCTTC.

This clonotype was seen more than once but under ten times. The CDR3, as DNA: TGTGCCAGCAGCCTCAACAGGGCGGACGGGGAGCTGTTTTTT. Amino acids: CASSLNRADGELFF. V and J are TRBV7-9 and TRBJ2-2; D is perhaps TRBD1 (6 bases). Germline V gene sequence: CDR1 SEHNR, CDR2 FQNEAQ (reference sequence). V lost 5 bases and J 7 bases, leaving 14 bases between the germline ends. CDR3 size: 14 residues.

The chain recombines TRBV9 with TRBJ1-1; 7 bases line up with TRBD1. Looked up from germline, CDR1 is SGDLS and CDR2 is YYNGEE. The junction had 6 bases not matched to a gene; V was cut back by 1 base and J by 3 bases. The CDR3 covers 15 residues. The CDR3 loop is CASSVFQGDDTEAFF. CDR3 sequence (DNA): TGTGCCAGCAGCGTATTTCAGGGGGACGACACTGAAGCTTTCTTT.

This clonotype showed up just once. The rearrangement uses TRBV7-7 and TRBJ2-5; TRBD2 is a possible D gene (5 bases). This CDR3 region has 14 residues. The V end was cut by 5 bases, the J end by 4 bases, with 14 bases between. Germline V lookup: CDR1 SSHAT, CDR2 FNYEAQ (reference sequence). In DNA form, the CDR3 reads TGTGCCAGCAGCCCGCGACTAAAACCAGAGACCCAGTACTTC. It specifies CASSPRLKPETQYF.

This clonotype has more than one count but fewer than ten. The rearrangement uses TRBV5-5 and TRBJ2-3; unclear D gene. This CDR3 is built from 14 residues. V was shortened by 4 bases and J by 2 bases, with 11 bases between the two germline ends. Germline V gene lookup returns CDR1 SGHKS and CDR2 YYEKEE (reference sequence). The CDR3 DNA reads TGTGCCAGCAGCCGGCCTAGAATCACAGATACGCAGTATTTT. It codes for CASSRPRITDTQYF. Full variable domain (outside the CDR3, taken from reference TRBV5-5 and TRBJ2-3): DAGVTQSPTHLIKTRGQQVTLRCSPISGHKSVSWYQQVLGQGPQFIFQYYEKEERGRGNFPDRFSARQFPNYSSELNVNALLLGDSALYLCASSRPRITDTQYFGPGTRLTVL.

This clonotype turned up a few times. The chain joins TRBV15 to TRBJ2-4; D is ambiguous. The CDR3 is 16 residues long. In germline, CDR1 is LNHNV, CDR2 YYDKDF (reference sequence). V lost 0 bases, J lost 1 base, and 10 bases lay in between. The CDR3 region is CATSRDSSTAKNIQYF. CDR3 DNA sequence: TGTGCCACCAGCAGAGATAGCTCGACCGCCAAAAACATTCAGTACTTC.

This clonotype was counted between two and nine times. The chain employs TRBV5-1 and TRBJ2-5; the match to TRBD1 covers 9 bases. CDR1 SGHRS and CDR2 YFSETQ come from the germline V gene. V lost 4 bases, J lost 2 bases, and 6 bases stayed unmatched. This CDR3 comprises 15 residues. The CDR3 sequence: CASSPGGTGQETQYF. DNA for the CDR3: TGCGCCAGCAGCCCTGGTGGGACAGGGCAAGAGACCCAGTACTTC.

The chain uses TRBV18 and TRBJ1-1, with TRBD1 matching 7 bases. The CDR3 runs to 16 residues. J lost 7 bases, V lost 3 bases, and 14 bases had no gene match. The V gene's germline CDR1 is KGHSH and CDR2 LQKENI. CDR3 region: CASSPGVTGVPIEAFF. The CDR3 DNA reads TGTGCCAGCTCACCGGGTGTTACAGGGGTTCCTATTGAAGCTTTCTTT.

This clonotype turned up a few times. V usage is TRBV28 and J usage is TRBJ2-5; no clear D. Between the trimmed V and J ends, which lost 6 bases and 5 bases, there was a span of 10 bases. The germline CDR1 and CDR2 sequences are MDHEN and SYDVKM. This CDR3 region has 12 residues. The CDR3 nucleotides are TGTGCCAGCAGCCAACTTCTGGAGACCCAGTACTTC. It codes for CASSQLLETQYF.

Ten or more counts support this clonotype. The chain combines TRBV12-3 or TRBV12-4 with TRBJ2-7, with D perhaps matching TRBD2 (5 bases). The CDR3 covers 11 residues. Deletions cut 6 bases from V and 11 bases from J, with 14 bases between. This chain's CDR3 is CASSPRVRKYF. The CDR3 DNA follows: TGTGCCAGCAGCCCGAGGGTAAGGAAGTACTTC.

V is TRBV20-1 and J is TRBJ2-2, with 8 positions matching TRBD1. Germline values: CDR1 DFQATT, CDR2 SNEGSKA (reference sequence). J lost 5 bases, V lost 3 bases, and 2 bases had no gene match. The CDR3 sequence is 13 residues long. CDR3 sequence reads: CSARDRVTGELFF. The CDR3 DNA sequence: TGCAGTGCTAGGGACAGGGTAACCGGGGAGCTGTTTTTT.

V gene TRBV7-2 combines with J gene TRBJ2-1; TRBD1 agrees at 7 bases. The CDR3 has 14 residues. Germline CDR1 reads SGHTA; CDR2 reads FQGNSA. After removal of 5 bases from V and 8 bases from J, the junction contained 9 bases not matched to a gene. The DNA for the CDR3 is TGTGCCAGCAGCGGTACAGGGGTGAGGCATGAGCAGTTCTTC. It translates to CASSGTGVRHEQFF.

The chain links TRBV7-9 to TRBJ1-2; possible D gene TRBD1, 6 bases. Germline values: CDR1 SEHNR, CDR2 FQNEAQ (reference sequence). This CDR3 comprises 15 residues. Trimming cost V 8 bases and J 4 bases, with 20 bases left between them. CDR3 nucleotide sequence: TGTGCCAGCTTTATCGGTGGCGACAGGATCTATGGCTACACCTTC. Encoded protein: CASFIGGDRIYGYTF.